In this sample, the clone carrying this T cell receptor (beta chain) turned up a few times. The data belong to a study of T cell clonotyping in hematopoietic cell transplantation. TCRdb's table, derived via immunoSEQ multiplex PCR, lists solely in-frame clones and lacks some. The sample consists of about 16,000 clones, 61% of them appearing once. This CDR3 spans 14 amino acids. V gave up 1 base and J gave up 0 bases; unmatched junction bases: 0. Germline values: CDR1 SGHNT, CDR2 YYREEE (reference sequence). This specimen consisted of PBMCs, obtained 30 days after allogeneic stem cell transplant. This sequence joins TRBV5-4 and TRBJ1-1; 7 bases fit TRBD1. This TCR was sampled from a male patient aged 45-60 years who had an allogeneic stem cell transplant from an unrelated donor, so T cells may come from the graft donor. Some clones in this sample may be carry-over from other donors' samples. This chain's CDR3 is CASSLQGVNTEAFF. The DNA for the CDR3 is TGTGCCAGCAGCTTGCAGGGGGTGAACACTGAAGCTTTCTTT. The full variable domain, rest sourced from reference TRBV5-4 and TRBJ1-1, is ETGVTQSPTHLIKTRGQQVTLRCSSQSGHNTVSWYQQALGQGPQFIFQYYREEENGRGNFPPRFSGLQFPNYSSELNVNALELDDSALYLCASSLQGVNTEAFFGQGTRLTVV.